The 30 T cell receptor beta chains below come from one sample, sequenced in a study of T cell changes during pregnancy in multiple sclerosis. Generated by immunoSEQ multiplex PCR, the TCRdb table keeps only in-frame clones and is missing some. The sample shows about 51,000 clones, 94% of them seen only once. The source was CD4+ T cells from peripheral blood mononuclear cells, collected in the second trimester of pregnancy. All receptors come from a female donor with multiple sclerosis, enrolled in a pregnancy study.

The V call is TRBV7-3, the J call TRBJ2-5; no clear D gene. CDR1 SGHTA and CDR2 FQGTGA come from the germline V gene. The CDR3 totals 13 residues. The germline V and J ends were trimmed by 2 bases and 4 bases, with 8 bases remaining between them. DNA for the CDR3: TGTGCCAGCAGCTTATCGCGGTTAGAGACCCAGTACTTC. Its protein product is CASSLSRLETQYF.

Of note for this clone: Relative to the germline gene, one junction end is altered; a read error may explain this. This chain connects TRBV2 to TRBJ2-2; no firm D call. There are 14 residues in the CDR3. The V gene's germline CDR1 is SNHLY and CDR2 FYNNEI. CDR3 in DNA: TGTGCCAGCAGAGAAGGGTTAGTGGCCGGGGAGCTGTTTTTT. Translating it yields CASREGLVAGELFF.

V gene TRBV9 combines with J gene TRBJ2-7; possibly TRBD1 for D (6 bases). V was pared by 0 bases and J by 5 bases, with 24 bases between. This CDR3 has 18 amino acids. The germline CDR1 and CDR2 sequences are SGDLS and YYNGEE. CDR3 sequence: CASSVATATAGQINEQYF. DNA for the CDR3: TGTGCCAGCAGCGTAGCTACAGCCACGGCCGGACAGATCAACGAGCAGTACTTC.

The rearrangement links TRBV6-6 to TRBJ2-7; 9 positions agree with TRBD1. Germline CDR1 and CDR2: MNHNY and SVGAGI (reference sequence). Trimming took 2 bases from V and 4 from J; bases not matched to a gene: 3. The CDR3 covers 14 residues. DNA for the CDR3: TGTGCCAGCAGTTACGGACAGGGGACATACGAGCAGTACTTC. This codes for CASSYGQGTYEQYF.

The genes are TRBV6-5 and TRBJ1-5; D is unresolved. The ends were cut back, 5 bases at V and 5 bases at J, with 10 bases in the middle. Germline V CDR1 and CDR2: MNHEY, SVGAGI. The CDR3 is 13 amino acids. The CDR3 region has the DNA TGTGCCAGCAGTGCCTCGCGGGATCAGCCCCAGCATTTT. Translating it yields CASSASRDQPQHF.

This clone was seen only once. The chain links TRBV9 to TRBJ2-7; 7 bases are shared with TRBD2. Trimming at V came to 5 bases and at J to 4 bases, leaving 12 bases not matched to a gene. Germline V gene sequence: CDR1 SGDLS, CDR2 YYNGEE. There are 15 residues in the CDR3. CDR3: CASSPSGVVKYEQYF. CDR3 bases: TGTGCCAGCAGTCCTAGCGGCGTTGTTAAGTACGAGCAGTACTTC.

The chain uses TRBV18 and TRBJ2-7; 7 bases fit TRBD1. CDR1 is KGHSH, CDR2 LQKENI, per germline. J gave up 0 bases and V 6 bases, and 8 bases lay outside the gene matches. The CDR3 is made up of 15 amino acids. The CDR3 coding sequence is TGTGCCAGCTCGCATTCCGGGACAGTCTCCTACGAGCAGTACTTC. Translated, it gives CASSHSGTVSYEQYF.

V usage is TRBV19 and J usage is TRBJ1-3; possibly TRBD1 for D (5 bases). CDR3 length: 15 residues. V was clipped by 5 bases and J by 0 bases, with 11 bases between them. The germline V gene has CDR1 LNHDA and CDR2 SQIVND (reference sequence). CDR3 amino acids: CASSVRQISGNTIYF. DNA of the CDR3: TGTGCCAGTAGTGTCCGACAGATCTCTGGAAACACCATATATTTT.

This clone came up once. J is TRBJ2-6 and V is TRBV19, with 10 bases fitting TRBD1. The trim removed 3 bases at V and 3 bases at J, leaving 11 bases unmatched. Germline V CDR1 and CDR2: LNHDA, SQIVND (reference sequence). CDR3 length equals 19 residues. The DNA for the CDR3 is TGTGCCAGTAGTATCGGAGGACAGGGGGGTGTCTTTGGGGCCAACGTCCTGACTTTC. Translating it yields CASSIGGQGGVFGANVLTF.

The rearrangement uses TRBV7-2 and TRBJ2-2; 9 nucleotides align to TRBD2. Germline values: CDR1 SGHTA, CDR2 FQGNSA. The junction had 4 bases not matched to a gene; V was cut back by 5 bases and J by 0 bases. This CDR3 contains 16 residues. CDR3 in DNA: TGTGCCAGCAGCCTAACTAGCGGGCCGAACACCGGGGAGCTGTTTTTT. This codes for CASSLTSGPNTGELFF.

Here the CDR3 reads CASSLGLTSNQPQHF. The CDR3 nucleotides read TGTGCCAGCAGCTTAGGACTGACTAGCAATCAGCCCCAGCATTTT. V is TRBV7-2 and J is TRBJ1-5, with D hard to call. The CDR3 consists of 15 residues. V lost 1 base, J lost 0 bases, and 7 bases lay in between. From germline, CDR1 is SGHTA and CDR2 FQGNSA.

This clone was seen once. This chain uses TRBV10-2 with TRBJ1-3; 7 nucleotides align to TRBD1. CDR3 length: 13 amino acids. Trimming removed 7 bases from V and 1 base from J; junction bases left unmatched: 1. Germline loops: CDR1 WSHSY, CDR2 SAAADI. CDR3 residues: CASTGGSGNTIYF. CDR3 in DNA: TGCGCCAGCACAGGGGGTTCTGGAAACACCATATATTTT.

The chain is built from TRBV15 and TRBJ1-4; TRBD1 agrees at 7 bases. In germline, CDR1 is LNHNV, CDR2 YYDKDF (reference sequence). The length of the CDR3 is 15 residues. V lost 2 bases, J lost 5 bases, and 5 bases stayed unmatched. DNA of the CDR3: TGTGCCACCAGCAGACCCGACAGGGTGAATGAAAAACTGTTTTTT. Its translation is CATSRPDRVNEKLFF. The entire variable domain, with the rest obtained from reference TRBV15 and TRBJ1-4, is as follows: DAMVIQNPRYQVTQFGKPVTLSCSQTLNHNVMYWYQQKSSQAPKLLFHYYDKDFNNEADTPDNFQSRRPNTSFCFLDIRSPGLGDTAMYLCATSRPDRVNEKLFFGSGTQLSVL.

This clone has only a few counts. V gene TRBV5-1 combines with J gene TRBJ2-5, with unresolved D. V lost 3 bases, J lost 3 bases, and 15 bases lay in between. In germline, CDR1 is SGHRS, CDR2 YFSETQ. The CDR3 length is 15 residues. The CDR3 spells CASSWKAAREETQYF. The CDR3 nucleotides read TGCGCCAGCAGCTGGAAAGCTGCTCGGGAAGAGACCCAGTACTTC.

The rearrangement links TRBV2 to TRBJ2-5; D ambiguous. Trimming left V 5 bases short and J 4 bases short, with 5 bases between. CDR1 SNHLY and CDR2 FYNNEI come from the germline V gene. This CDR3 is built from 11 residues. The CDR3 is CASSPVETQYF. DNA of the CDR3: TGTGCCAGCAGTCCGGTAGAGACCCAGTACTTC.

This rearrangement joins TRBV13 to TRBJ2-1, with 9 bases matching TRBD1. With 5 bases clipped from V and 3 bases from J, the junction kept 8 bases outside the gene matches. The germline CDR1 and CDR2 sequences are PRHDT and FYEKMQ (reference sequence). The CDR3 extends over 16 amino acids. The CDR3: CASSPPPGQGYNEQFF. The CDR3 DNA reads TGTGCCAGCAGCCCTCCTCCGGGACAGGGCTACAATGAGCAGTTCTTC.

The V and J genes are TRBV6-6 and TRBJ2-2, with 11 bases matching TRBD1. The V and J ends lost 6 bases and 5 bases, in that order; junction bases with no gene match: 8. CDR1 MNHNY and CDR2 SVGAGI come from the germline V gene (reference sequence). This CDR3 contains 16 residues. The CDR3 region is CASRTGTGGFTGELFF. The CDR3 DNA sequence: TGTGCCAGCAGGACCGGGACAGGGGGTTTTACCGGGGAGCTGTTTTTT.

The rearrangement joins TRBV25-1 to TRBJ1-1; 9 bases match TRBD1. The trim removed 4 bases at V and 5 bases at J, leaving 5 bases unmatched. Germline CDR1 reads MGHDK; CDR2 reads SYGVNS. The CDR3 totals 14 residues. The CDR3 coding sequence is TGTGCCAGCAGTGGTCGAGACAGGGGGACTGAAGCTTTCTTT. Its protein is CASSGRDRGTEAFF.

The J gene is TRBJ1-1, the V gene TRBV11-3, with D possibly matching TRBD1 (6 bases). The CDR3 loop spans 13 amino acids. CDR1 is SGHNT, CDR2 YENEEA, per germline. V was clipped by 5 bases and J by 1 base, with 8 bases between them. CDR3 loop: CASSRGGNTEAFF. CDR3 coding DNA: TGTGCCAGCAGCCGAGGGGGGAACACTGAAGCTTTCTTT.

The chain uses TRBV10-3 and TRBJ2-2; D unresolved. Trimming shortened V by 4 bases and J by 1 base, and 7 bases separated the two germline ends. Germline CDR1 is ENHRY and CDR2 is SYGVKD. The CDR3 totals 14 residues. CDR3 region: CAISGARNTGELFF. In nucleotides, the CDR3 is TGTGCCATCAGTGGCGCCCGGAACACCGGGGAGCTGTTTTTT.

The chain recombines TRBV18 with TRBJ1-6; no definite D call. This CDR3 region has 16 residues. Germline-derived CDR1 and CDR2 are KGHSH and LQKENI. Trimming shortened V by 6 bases and J by 6 bases, and 18 bases separated the two germline ends. The CDR3 reads CASSQILRDPNSPLHF. CDR3 in DNA: TGTGCCAGCTCCCAGATTTTACGGGATCCTAATTCACCCCTCCACTTT.

V is TRBV30 and J is TRBJ1-1; 7 bases are shared with TRBD1. Per germline, CDR1 GTSNPN and CDR2 SVGIG (reference sequence). There are 15 residues in the CDR3. V lost 1 base, J lost 4 bases, and 9 bases stayed unmatched. For the CDR3, the DNA is TGTGCCTGGAGTGAAGGGGGCGCGGGGGGCACTGAAGCTTTCTTT. It translates to CAWSEGGAGGTEAFF.

This rearrangement joins TRBV19 to TRBJ1-1; 7 bases map to TRBD1. The CDR3 length is 15 residues. Germline-derived CDR1 and CDR2 are LNHDA and SQIVND (reference sequence). Losses at the gene ends were 7 bases for V and 3 bases for J; bases not matched to a gene: 11. Here the CDR3 DNA reads TGTGCCAGTACAGCCAGGGCAGGGGGATACACTGAAGCTTTCTTT. It translates to CASTARAGGYTEAFF.

As DNA, the CDR3 is TGTGCCACCAGCAGAGCCCAAAATGATCAGCCCCAGCATTTT. Its protein is CATSRAQNDQPQHF. V gene TRBV15 combines with J gene TRBJ1-5; no clear D gene. V was pared by 1 base and J by 5 bases, with 9 bases between. Germline V gene lookup returns CDR1 LNHNV and CDR2 YYDKDF (reference sequence). This CDR3 comprises 14 residues.

The J gene is TRBJ2-7, the V gene TRBV5-5; D remains unclear. Germline values: CDR1 SGHKS, CDR2 YYEKEE (reference sequence). Trimming pared 6 bases from V and 3 bases from J, leaving 10 bases between. This CDR3 region has 12 residues. Here the CDR3 DNA reads TGTGCCAGCACCACGAGACACTACGAGCAGTACTTC. This gives the protein CASTTRHYEQYF.

The rearrangement uses TRBV4-1 and TRBJ1-3; D unresolved. Germline lookup yields CDR1 MGHRA and CDR2 YSYEKL. The length of the CDR3 is 14 residues. Trimming took 0 bases from V and 9 from J, leaving 12 bases between them. The CDR3 spells CASSQDGPQSTIYF. The DNA for the CDR3 is TGCGCCAGCAGCCAAGATGGTCCACAAAGCACCATATATTTT.

This clone was observed a single time. The chain carries TRBV15 and TRBJ2-1, with 8 bases identical to TRBD2. V lost 1 base, J lost 7 bases, and 3 bases stayed unmatched. The CDR3 extends over 14 amino acids. Germline lookup yields CDR1 LNHNV and CDR2 YYDKDF (reference sequence). The chain's CDR3 is CATSRAGGGNEQFF. The CDR3 DNA is TGTGCCACCAGCAGAGCGGGGGGGGGTAATGAGCAGTTCTTC.

The gene calls are TRBV27 and TRBJ1-5; D is possibly TRBD1 (5 bases). Germline V gives CDR1 MNHEY, CDR2 SMNVEV (reference sequence). The CDR3 is 18 residues long. V was cut by 11 bases and J by 0 bases, with 26 bases left in between. The CDR3 coding sequence is TGTGCCTCCCAAGGGGTGGCCCGGAGAGATTATAGCAATCAGCCCCAGCATTTT. This encodes CASQGVARRDYSNQPQHF.

This rearrangement joins TRBV4-3 to TRBJ1-4; D is unresolved. The germline V gene has CDR1 LGHNA and CDR2 YSLEER. The CDR3 runs to 13 residues. V lost 0 bases to trimming and J lost 10 bases, with 9 bases between them. The CDR3 spells CASSQDERVKLFF. Written as DNA, the CDR3 is TGCGCCAGCAGCCAAGATGAGAGGGTAAAACTGTTTTTT.

The genes are TRBV5-4 and TRBJ1-1, with D perhaps matching TRBD1 (5 bases). The length of the CDR3 is 15 residues. Germline V gives CDR1 SGHNT, CDR2 YYREEE (reference sequence). V lost 4 bases, J lost 10 bases, and 23 bases lay in between. CDR3 amino acids: CASSVDGGAAVLAFF. CDR3 nucleotides: TGTGCCAGCAGCGTGGACGGAGGGGCCGCAGTATTAGCTTTCTTT.